The next 9 T cell receptor beta chains were all read from a single sample in a study of identical twins. TCRdb analysed the 5' RACE reads with MiXCR anew, one entry per CDR3 protein. The sample includes about 890,000 distinct CDR3 sequences, roughly 12% of them seen just once. The same specimen was also included in a second study, on yellow fever vaccine responses in identical twins.

Sequenced: PBMCs. The receptors were sampled from a woman under 30 in good health.

The rearrangement joins TRBV7-9 to TRBJ2-5; 9 positions agree with TRBD2. V dropped 3 bases and J dropped 2; count of bases not matched to a gene: 7. Germline lookup yields CDR1 SEHNR and CDR2 FQNEAQ (reference sequence). This CDR3 is built from 16 residues. Here the CDR3 DNA reads TGTGCCAGCAGCTTGAGAGCGGGGGGCTCACAAGAGACCCAGTACTTC. Protein product: CASSLRAGGSQETQYF.

V and J are TRBV24-1 and TRBJ2-5, with D tentatively TRBD1 (6 bases). Trimming took off 1 base at V and 4 bases at J, with 15 bases between the two ends. This CDR3 region has 16 residues. Looked up from germline, CDR1 is KGHDR and CDR2 is SFDVKD. This CDR3 reads CATSDFGQGLLETQYF. CDR3 nucleotides: TGTGCCACCAGTGATTTTGGGCAGGGGCTGTTAGAGACCCAGTACTTC.

This clonotype has at least ten counts. CDR3 amino acids: CGFRGVNTGELFF. The CDR3 coding sequence is TGCGGGTTCAGGGGAGTGAACACCGGGGAGCTGTTTTTT. The chain recombines TRBV29-1 with TRBJ2-2; weak D call: TRBD1 (6 bases). This CDR3 is 13 amino acids long. Germline V gene sequence: CDR1 SQVTM, CDR2 ANQGSEA.

This clonotype was detected only a few times. V is TRBV12-3 or TRBV12-4 and J is TRBJ2-2; the D is unclear. Trimming removed 5 bases at V and 2 bases at J, with 15 bases between. This CDR3 region has 16 residues. CDR3: CASSQTTGFNTGELFF. DNA for the CDR3: TGTGCCAGCAGTCAAACCACCGGCTTCAACACCGGGGAGCTGTTTTTT.

The rearrangement links TRBV27 to TRBJ2-3; 7 bases align to TRBD2. Germline values: CDR1 MNHEY, CDR2 SMNVEV (reference sequence). The CDR3 consists of 18 residues. V lost 6 bases to trimming and J lost 1 base; unmatched junction nucleotides: 16. CDR3 sequence (DNA): TGTGCCAGCAGCCCCCTCATTCTCCGCGGGAGACGCACAGATACGCAGTATTTT. Translation gives CASSPLILRGRRTDTQYF.

V gene TRBV20-1 combines with J gene TRBJ2-5; TRBD2 agrees at 11 bases. Trimming cost V 1 base and J 4 bases; bases outside gene matches: 5. Germline loops: CDR1 DFQATT, CDR2 SNEGSKA (reference sequence). There are 15 residues in the CDR3. Here the CDR3 reads CSARVPGTSGETQYF. The CDR3 bases are TGCAGTGCTAGAGTCCCCGGGACTAGCGGAGAGACCCAGTACTTC.

This clonotype showed up many times. V is TRBV29-1 and J is TRBJ2-1; D gene ambiguous. CDR3 size: 14 residues. Trimming removed 3 bases from V and 8 bases from J, with 17 bases in between. CDR1 and CDR2 (germline): SQVTM, ANQGSEA. CDR3 bases: TGCAGCGTTGAGAATAGGAATGATTTCGATGAGCAGTTCTTC. This encodes CSVENRNDFDEQFF.

J is TRBJ2-7 and V is TRBV2, with 8 bases identical to TRBD1. V lost 11 bases and J lost 2; bases outside the gene matches: 5. CDR1 is SNHLY and CDR2 is FYNNEI in the germline V gene. CDR3 length equals 12 residues. In DNA, the CDR3 is TGTGCCGGCGGACAGGGCGCCTACGAGCAGTACTTC. Amino acid sequence: CAGGQGAYEQYF. Supplemented by reference TRBV2 and TRBJ2-7, the full variable domain reads EPEVTQTPSHQVTQMGQEVILRCVPISNHLYFYWYRQILGQKVEFLVSFYNNEISEKSEIFDDQFSVERPDGSNFTLKIRSTKLEDSAMYFCAGGQGAYEQYFGPGTRLTVT.

The chain recombines TRBV7-8 with TRBJ2-1, with D possibly matching TRBD2 (5 bases). This CDR3 has 14 amino acids. Germline CDR1 is SGHVS and CDR2 is FQNEAQ. V was pared by 5 bases and J by 4 bases, with 12 bases between. The CDR3 coding sequence is TGTGCCAGCAGCAAAGCGGCTTCTTACAATGAGCAGTTCTTC. It is translated as CASSKAASYNEQFF.